This T cell receptor (beta chain) was sequenced in a study of blood T cell repertoires in COVID-19. The wider study: The United States, Italy and Spain were the sources of the acute and convalescent COVID-19 samples.

The CDR3 is 13 amino acids. Germline values: CDR1 MNHEY, CDR2 SVGAGI. V shed 11 bases and J shed 5 bases, with 18 bases lying between them. Assay used: immunoSEQ multiplex PCR; TCRdb lists only in-frame clones, some missing. Here the sample spans about 670,000 clones, around 89% being singletons. The specimen sequenced was peripheral blood. The TCR comes from a young woman with acute or convalescent COVID-19. The chain joins TRBV6-5 to TRBJ1-2; possibly TRBD1 for D (6 bases). The CDR3 sequence is CAGGGQHLYGYTF. CDR3 in DNA: TGTGCCGGGGGGGGCCAGCACCTTTATGGCTACACCTTC.